This entry lists 18 T cell receptor beta chains sequenced from one sample in a study of cytomegalovirus exposure and HLA in healthy donors. The PCR was carried out with 60 Vbeta primers and 13 Jbeta primers. Data came from immunoSEQ multiplex PCR; TCRdb stores just in-frame clones and leaves some out. The sample contains under 120,000 clones, around two thirds of which appear only once. Sequencing input: PBMCs. These receptor sequences come from a man in his fifties in good health and CMV-seropositive.

This clone was detected only once. The J gene is TRBJ2-7, the V gene TRBV2, with 10 bases aligning to TRBD2. V lost 0 bases to trimming and J lost 5 bases; unmatched junction nucleotides: 7. Per germline, CDR1 SNHLY and CDR2 FYNNEI. The CDR3 loop spans 16 amino acids. The CDR3 nucleotides are TGTGCCAGCAGTGAAGCTAGCGGGGGGAACGCCGACGAGCAGTACTTC. Encoded protein: CASSEASGGNADEQYF. Variable domain in full (rest from reference TRBV2 and TRBJ2-7): EPEVTQTPSHQVTQMGQEVILRCVPISNHLYFYWYRQILGQKVEFLVSFYNNEISEKSEIFDDQFSVERPDGSNFTLKIRSTKLEDSAMYFCASSEASGGNADEQYFGPGTRLTVT.

V is TRBV4-1 and J is TRBJ2-7; 15 nucleotides line up with TRBD2. J lost 5 bases, V lost 4 bases, and 6 bases had no gene match. The CDR3 runs 16 residues. Germline assignment: CDR1 MGHRA and CDR2 YSYEKL. The CDR3 nucleotides read TGCGCCAGCAGCCCTAACGGACTAGCGGGAGGGAACGAGCAGTACTTC. Amino acids: CASSPNGLAGGNEQYF.

This chain joins TRBV18 and TRBJ2-5; no reliable D call. The CDR3 is 16 amino acids. The V gene lost 3 bases and the J gene lost 2 bases, with 16 bases spanning the gap. In germline, CDR1 is KGHSH, CDR2 LQKENI. The DNA of the CDR3 is TGTGCCAGCTCACCGGGCCGTGAGCTACTTCAAGAGACCCAGTACTTC. Translated: CASSPGRELLQETQYF. Using reference TRBV18 and TRBJ2-5 for the parts outside the CDR3, the full variable domain is NAGVMQNPRHLVRRRGQEARLRCSPMKGHSHVYWYRQLPEEGLKFMVYLQKENIIDESGMPKERFSAEFPKEGPSILRIQQVVRGDSAAYFCASSPGRELLQETQYFGPGTRLLVL.

The rearrangement uses TRBV9 and TRBJ2-1; D is undetermined. The germline gives CDR1 SGDLS, CDR2 YYNGEE. The CDR3 spans 15 residues. V shed 2 bases and J shed 6 bases, with 15 bases lying between them. The CDR3 sequence is CASSVERFHPNEQFF. CDR3 bases: TGTGCCAGCAGCGTGGAGAGGTTCCACCCCAATGAGCAGTTCTTC. Variable domain in full (rest from reference TRBV9 and TRBJ2-1): DSGVTQTPKHLITATGQRVTLRCSPRSGDLSVYWYQQSLDQGLQFLIQYYNGEERAKGNILERFSAQQFPDLHSELNLSSLELGDSALYFCASSVERFHPNEQFFGPGTRLTVL.

The gene calls are TRBV5-4 and TRBJ1-2, with 7 bases identical to TRBD1. The V and J ends lost 5 bases and 6 bases, in that order; junction bases with no gene match: 10. Germline CDR1 is SGHNT and CDR2 is YYREEE (reference sequence). This CDR3 spans 14 amino acids. CDR3 sequence: CASSSRQGDDGYTF. The CDR3 DNA is TGTGCCAGCAGTTCCCGACAGGGTGACGATGGCTACACCTTC. Complete variable domain (other parts from reference TRBV5-4 and TRBJ1-2): ETGVTQSPTHLIKTRGQQVTLRCSSQSGHNTVSWYQQALGQGPQFIFQYYREEENGRGNFPPRFSGLQFPNYSSELNVNALELDDSALYLCASSSRQGDDGYTFGSGTRLTVV.

A few counts support this clone. The chain links TRBV5-1 to TRBJ2-1; D is ambiguous. V dropped 1 base and J dropped 8 bases, with 16 bases sitting between them. The CDR3 is made up of 15 amino acids. Germline-derived CDR1 and CDR2 are SGHRS and YFSETQ. The CDR3, as DNA: TGCGCCAGCAGCTTGTTAGCTCGAAGAGACGATGAGCAGTTCTTC. It encodes CASSLLARRDDEQFF.

This clone was detected only a few times. The CDR3 nucleotides are TGCGCCAGCAGCGCCCAGCGGGTCTCTGGAAACACCATATATTTT. This codes for CASSAQRVSGNTIYF. The chain employs TRBV4-1 and TRBJ1-3; D unclear. CDR3 length: 15 residues. Germline-derived CDR1 and CDR2 are MGHRA and YSYEKL. V was shortened by 5 bases and J by 0 bases, with 11 bases between the two germline ends.

The rearrangement joins TRBV15 to TRBJ2-7; 8 bases are shared with TRBD1. Germline CDR1 and CDR2: LNHNV and YYDKDF (reference sequence). Losses at the gene ends were 1 base for V and 3 bases for J; bases not matched to a gene: 2. There are 14 residues in the CDR3. The CDR3 nucleotides are TGTGCCACCAGCAGAGGTGGACAGGGCTACGAGCAGTACTTC. This gives the protein CATSRGGQGYEQYF.

This clone appeared a few times. The chain is built from TRBV7-3 and TRBJ2-7; 8 bases are a match to TRBD2. The junction had 6 bases not matched to a gene; V was cut back by 5 bases and J by 3 bases. Germline-derived CDR1 and CDR2 are SGHTA and FQGTGA. There are 14 residues in the CDR3. The CDR3 DNA reads as TGTGCCAGCAGCCCCGGGGGGGGGAACTACGAGCAGTACTTC. Protein sequence: CASSPGGGNYEQYF.

The rearrangement joins TRBV29-1 to TRBJ2-1; unclear D gene. Trimming shortened V by 0 bases and J by 1 base, and 10 bases separated the two germline ends. Germline CDR1 reads SQVTM; CDR2 reads ANQGSEA. The CDR3 has 15 amino acids. Written as DNA, the CDR3 is TGCAGCGTTGAAGATCAGGTGCAATCCTACAATGAGCAGTTCTTC. Translating gives CSVEDQVQSYNEQFF.

This rearrangement joins TRBV7-2 to TRBJ2-5; 11 bases are shared with TRBD2. CDR3 length equals 16 residues. Trimming removed 5 bases from V and 6 bases from J; junction bases left unmatched: 11. The germline V gene encodes CDR1 SGHTA and CDR2 FQGNSA. DNA of the CDR3: TGTGCCAGCAGCCCATCCTCTAGCGGGGGGTGGAAGACCCAGTACTTC. It yields the protein CASSPSSSGGWKTQYF.

The V call is TRBV6-7, the J call TRBJ2-7; 15 nucleotides agree with TRBD2. TRBV6-7 is known as an ORF, though its function is uncertain. J was trimmed by 4 bases and V by 2 bases; bases with no gene match: 18. The CDR3 runs 21 residues. The CDR3 spells CASSYPFIWTSGGARIYEQYF. In DNA, the CDR3 is TGTGCCAGCAGTTACCCATTTATTTGGACTAGCGGGGGGGCCAGAATTTACGAGCAGTACTTC.

The V and J genes are TRBV10-3 and TRBJ2-5; 8 nucleotides agree with TRBD2. The CDR3 covers 15 residues. The germline CDR1 and CDR2 sequences are ENHRY and SYGVKD. J gave up 1 base and V 3 bases, and 4 bases lay outside the gene matches. The CDR3 DNA is TGTGCCATCAGTGATTTTCGGGGGGGCCAAGAGACCCAGTACTTC. It encodes CAISDFRGGQETQYF.

V usage is TRBV5-1 and J usage is TRBJ2-7, with 13 bases aligning to TRBD2. V lost 3 bases to trimming and J lost 1 base; unmatched junction nucleotides: 7. This CDR3 is 17 amino acids long. Per the germline V gene, CDR1 is SGHRS and CDR2 is YFSETQ. The CDR3 sequence: CASSWGLAGPGSYEQYF. The CDR3 bases are TGCGCCAGCAGCTGGGGACTAGCGGGGCCGGGGTCCTACGAGCAGTACTTC.

The CDR3 nucleotides are TGTGCCAGCAGCGAAGGAAGACTAGCGGGTCACAATGAGCAGTTCTTC. Protein: CASSEGRLAGHNEQFF. The rearrangement links TRBV13 to TRBJ2-1; TRBD2 matches at 10 bases. Losses at the gene ends were 5 bases for V and 5 bases for J; bases not matched to a gene: 9. The CDR3 spans 16 residues. Germline lookup yields CDR1 PRHDT and CDR2 FYEKMQ (reference sequence).

This clone was detected only a few times. The V and J genes are TRBV10-3 and TRBJ1-2, with a tentative D call TRBD1 (6 bases). Germline lookup yields CDR1 ENHRY and CDR2 SYGVKD. Trimming cost V 0 bases and J 4 bases, with 9 bases left between them. CDR3 length: 14 residues. For the CDR3, the DNA is TGTGCCATCAGTGAGTCGGCAGGGGCCTATGGCTACACCTTC. Its translation is CAISESAGAYGYTF.

This clone was picked up a small number of times. Written as DNA, the CDR3 is TGTGCCAGCTCACCAAACAGGGGGCAGGGTGGCTACACCTTC. Translated: CASSPNRGQGGYTF. The chain couples TRBV18 to TRBJ1-2; 9 nucleotides line up with TRBD1. Germline values: CDR1 KGHSH, CDR2 LQKENI. There are 14 residues in the CDR3. The J segment lost 7 bases and the V segment lost 2 bases, leaving 5 bases of the junction unmatched. Drawing the rest from reference TRBV18 and TRBJ1-2, the complete variable domain is NAGVMQNPRHLVRRRGQEARLRCSPMKGHSHVYWYRQLPEEGLKFMVYLQKENIIDESGMPKERFSAEFPKEGPSILRIQQVVRGDSAAYFCASSPNRGQGGYTFGSGTRLTVV.

This clone was counted only a few times. The chain carries TRBV10-3 and TRBJ2-7; TRBD1 is a possible D gene (6 bases). V was clipped by 5 bases and J by 7 bases, with 21 bases between them. The CDR3 runs to 15 residues. CDR1 and CDR2 from the germline V gene are ENHRY and SYGVKD. CDR3 in amino acids: CAISSPGTPRVEQYF. The CDR3 bases are TGTGCCATCAGTTCGCCCGGGACACCTCGTGTGGAGCAGTACTTC.